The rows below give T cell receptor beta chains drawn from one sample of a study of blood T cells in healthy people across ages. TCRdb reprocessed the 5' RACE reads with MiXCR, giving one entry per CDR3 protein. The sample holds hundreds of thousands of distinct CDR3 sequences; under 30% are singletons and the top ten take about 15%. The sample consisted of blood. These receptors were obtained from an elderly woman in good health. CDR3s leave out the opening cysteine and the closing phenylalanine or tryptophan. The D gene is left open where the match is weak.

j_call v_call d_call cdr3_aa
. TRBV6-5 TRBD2 ASRRIAGERGEQY
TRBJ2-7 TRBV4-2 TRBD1 ASSQDRTGGADEQY
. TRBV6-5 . ASRTSARETQY
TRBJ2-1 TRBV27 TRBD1 ASSLSRTGVYNEQF
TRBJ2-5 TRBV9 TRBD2 ASSPRLAGPNNGQY
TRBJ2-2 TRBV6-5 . ASSFRPGELF
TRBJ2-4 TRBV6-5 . ASRLGTGEQY
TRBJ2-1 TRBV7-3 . ASSSLGYTEQF
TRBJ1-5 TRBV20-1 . SARERSLAQH
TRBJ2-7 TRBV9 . ASSVSGRTRNEQY
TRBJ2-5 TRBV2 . ASSEVQYQETQY
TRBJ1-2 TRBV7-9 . ASRPSEGGYT
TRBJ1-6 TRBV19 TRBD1 ASRSRDRSNNSPLH
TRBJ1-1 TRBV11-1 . ASSLYSPPNTEAF
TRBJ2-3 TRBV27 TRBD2 ASSSYPGLGPDTQY
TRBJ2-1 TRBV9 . ASSAEGTRWNEQF
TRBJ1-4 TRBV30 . AWAPGGEKLF
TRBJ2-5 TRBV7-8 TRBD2 ASSPRTSGGGGTQY
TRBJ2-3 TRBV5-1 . ASSLGTGRDDTQY
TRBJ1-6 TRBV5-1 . ASSSDGGSYNSPLH
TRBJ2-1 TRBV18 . ASSPEPGRGPF
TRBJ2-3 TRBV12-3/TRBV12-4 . ASSRFASGSKDTQY
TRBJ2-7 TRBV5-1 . ASSLPGQNYEQY
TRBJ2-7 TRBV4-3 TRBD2 ASSLERGYEQY
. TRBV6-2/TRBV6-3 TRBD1 ASQEGGRNEQY
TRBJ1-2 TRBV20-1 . SAYPRGLGYGYT
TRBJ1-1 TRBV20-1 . GARSPGGGTEAF
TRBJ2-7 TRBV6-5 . ASSYSYPRAYEQY
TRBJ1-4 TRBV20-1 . SAKISQGRVREKLF
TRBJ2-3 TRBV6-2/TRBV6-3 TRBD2 ASRVGTSVRDTQY
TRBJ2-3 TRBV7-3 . ASSSEISDTQY
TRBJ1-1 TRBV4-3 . ASSQATAATEAF
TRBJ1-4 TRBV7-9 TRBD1 ASSLGGQGAWEKLF
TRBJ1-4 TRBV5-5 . ASSLGPGATNEKRF
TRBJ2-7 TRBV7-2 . ASSLEHDGYEQY
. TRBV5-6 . ASSLGSRVHNEQY
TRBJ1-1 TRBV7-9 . ASRLVRGATEAF
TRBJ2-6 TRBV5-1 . ASGLPAGANVLT
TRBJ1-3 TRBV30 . AWSDAAGGNTIY
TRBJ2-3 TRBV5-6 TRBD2 ASSPVTGGGTDTQY
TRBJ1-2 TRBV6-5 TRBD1 ASSYSPPGQGYPYGYT
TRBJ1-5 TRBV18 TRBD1 ASSMTGNYQPQH
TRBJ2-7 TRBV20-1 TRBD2 SASIPGLAASYEQY
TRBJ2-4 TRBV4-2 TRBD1 ASSHPGQGLAKNIQY
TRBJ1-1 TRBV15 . ATSRDRIQVAF
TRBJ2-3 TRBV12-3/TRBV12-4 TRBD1 ASSTRDRDHQY
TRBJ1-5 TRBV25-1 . ASSESGFGQPQH
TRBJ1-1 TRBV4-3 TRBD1 ASSHPGGNTEAF